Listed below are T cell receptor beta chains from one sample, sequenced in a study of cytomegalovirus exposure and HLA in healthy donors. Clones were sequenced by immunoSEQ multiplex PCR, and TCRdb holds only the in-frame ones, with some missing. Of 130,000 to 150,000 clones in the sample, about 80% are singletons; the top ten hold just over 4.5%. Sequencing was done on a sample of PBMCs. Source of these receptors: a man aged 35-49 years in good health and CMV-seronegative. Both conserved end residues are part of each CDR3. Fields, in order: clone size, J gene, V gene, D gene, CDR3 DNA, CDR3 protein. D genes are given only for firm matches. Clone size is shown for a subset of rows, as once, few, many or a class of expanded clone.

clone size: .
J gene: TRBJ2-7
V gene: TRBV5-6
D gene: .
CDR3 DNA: TGTGCCAGCAGCCATACAGGGTCCTACGAGCAGTACTTC
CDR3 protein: CASSHTGSYEQYF

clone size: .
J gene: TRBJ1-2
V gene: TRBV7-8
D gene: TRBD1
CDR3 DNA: TGTGCCAGCAGCAAAGGGACAGGGAACGGGGCACAACGGGCTAACTATGGCTACACCTTC
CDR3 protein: CASSKGTGNGAQRANYGYTF

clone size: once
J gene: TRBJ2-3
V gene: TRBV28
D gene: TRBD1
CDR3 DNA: TGTGCCAGCAGTGTCTCACAGGGGCCCTCTAGCACAGATACGCAGTATTTT
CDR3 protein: CASSVSQGPSSTDTQYF

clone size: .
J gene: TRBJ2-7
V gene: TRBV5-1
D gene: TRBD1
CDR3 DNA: TGCGCCAGCAGCTTGGGACAGGGTTCCTCCTACGAGCAGTACTTC
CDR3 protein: CASSLGQGSSYEQYF

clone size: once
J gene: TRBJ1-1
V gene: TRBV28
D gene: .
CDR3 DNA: TGTGCCAGCAGTTTATTAAACACTGAAGCTTTCTTT
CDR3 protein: CASSLLNTEAFF

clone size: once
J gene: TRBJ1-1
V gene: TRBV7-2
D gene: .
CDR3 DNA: TGTGCCAGCAGCTTAGAGGGCAGCCATGGGGGGGGAGCTTTCTTT
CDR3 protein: CASSLEGSHGGGAFF

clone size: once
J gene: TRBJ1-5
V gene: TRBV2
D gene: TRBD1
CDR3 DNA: TGTGCCTGGGGGGGACAGGGGCGACAGCCCCAGCATTTT
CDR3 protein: CAWGGQGRQPQHF

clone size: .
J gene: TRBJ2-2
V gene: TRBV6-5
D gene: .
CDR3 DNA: TGTGCCAGCAGTATCCAGCCGGGGACCGGGGAGCTGTTTTTT
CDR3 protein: CASSIQPGTGELFF

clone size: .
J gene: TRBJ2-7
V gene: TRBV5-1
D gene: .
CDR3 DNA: TGCGCCAGCCGAGACGACTCCGAACACGAGCAGTACTTC
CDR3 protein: CASRDDSEHEQYF

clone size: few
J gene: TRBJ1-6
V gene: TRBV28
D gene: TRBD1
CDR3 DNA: TGTGCCAGCAGTCTGACGGACAGGGGGCGCTCACCCCTCCACTTT
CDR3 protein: CASSLTDRGRSPLHF

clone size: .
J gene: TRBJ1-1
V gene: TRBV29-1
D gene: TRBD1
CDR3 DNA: TGCAGCGTTGGGGGACAGGGGAACACTGAAGCTTTCTTT
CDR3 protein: CSVGGQGNTEAFF

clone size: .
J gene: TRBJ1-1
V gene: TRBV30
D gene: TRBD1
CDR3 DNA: TGTGCCTCCGCCTTCAGGGGGAAGGCTTTCTTT
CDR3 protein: CASAFRGKAFF

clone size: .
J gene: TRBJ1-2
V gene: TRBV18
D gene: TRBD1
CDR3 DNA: TGTGCCAGCTCACCCGGACAGGGCAGTGGCTACACCTTC
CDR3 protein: CASSPGQGSGYTF

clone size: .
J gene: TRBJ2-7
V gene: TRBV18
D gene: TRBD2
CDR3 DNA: TGTGCCAGCTCACCAATGAGCGGGGGCCTCTCCGAGCAGTACTTC
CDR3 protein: CASSPMSGGLSEQYF

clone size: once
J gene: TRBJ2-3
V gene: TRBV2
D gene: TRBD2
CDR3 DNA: TGTGCCAGCAGTCTAGCGGGGATCACAGATACGCAGTATTTT
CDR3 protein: CASSLAGITDTQYF

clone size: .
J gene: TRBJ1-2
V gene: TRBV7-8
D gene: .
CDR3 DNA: TGTGCCAGCAGCTTATTGGGGGGGGCCACAGTTCACTATGGCTACACCTTC
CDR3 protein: CASSLLGGATVHYGYTF

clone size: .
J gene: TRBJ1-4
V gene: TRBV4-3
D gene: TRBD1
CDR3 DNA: TGCGCCAGCAGCCAAGCAGGGACAGTCGCAACTAATGAAAAACTGTTTTTT
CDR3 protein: CASSQAGTVATNEKLFF

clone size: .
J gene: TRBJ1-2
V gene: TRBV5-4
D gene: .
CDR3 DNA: TGTGCCAGCAGCACCTGGACACCTAACTATGGCTACACCTTC
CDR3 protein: CASSTWTPNYGYTF

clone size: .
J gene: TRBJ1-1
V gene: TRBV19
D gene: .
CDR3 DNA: TGTGCCAGTAGTATGGGGTTGCGGGCTTCGCGCGCTGAAGCTTTCTTT
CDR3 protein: CASSMGLRASRAEAFF

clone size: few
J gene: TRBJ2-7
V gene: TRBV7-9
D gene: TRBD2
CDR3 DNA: TGTGCCAGCAGCTCGGGGACTAGCGGGGGGTTCCGCTCCTACGAGCAGTACTTC
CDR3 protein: CASSSGTSGGFRSYEQYF

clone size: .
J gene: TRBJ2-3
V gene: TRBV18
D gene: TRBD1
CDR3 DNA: TGTGCCAGCTCACCACCTGGACAGGCAGATACGCAGTATTTT
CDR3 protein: CASSPPGQADTQYF

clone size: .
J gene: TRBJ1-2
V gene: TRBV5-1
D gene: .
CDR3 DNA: TGCGCCAGCAGCGAAACAGGAAATTTAGGCTATGGCTACACCTTC
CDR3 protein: CASSETGNLGYGYTF

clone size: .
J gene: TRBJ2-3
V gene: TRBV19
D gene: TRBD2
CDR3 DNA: TGTGCCAGTAGTATGGTAGCGGGGGGGCCAGATACGCAGTATTTT
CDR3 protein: CASSMVAGGPDTQYF

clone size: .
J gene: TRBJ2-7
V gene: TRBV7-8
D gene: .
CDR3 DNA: TGTGCCAGCAGCCTCCCCGGCGGACAAAACTACGAGCAGTACTTC
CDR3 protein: CASSLPGGQNYEQYF

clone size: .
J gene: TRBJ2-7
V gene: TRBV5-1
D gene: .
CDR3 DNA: TGCGCCAGCAGCTTGGGACAGTTTTCCTACGAGCAGTACTTC
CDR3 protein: CASSLGQFSYEQYF

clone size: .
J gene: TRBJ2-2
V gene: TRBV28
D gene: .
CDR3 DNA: TGTGCCAGCAGTTTTTCAGCGTACACCGGGGAGCTGTTTTTT
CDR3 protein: CASSFSAYTGELFF

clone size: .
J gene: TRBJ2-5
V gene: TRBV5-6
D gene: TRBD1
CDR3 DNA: TGTGCCAGCAGCGAGGGACAGGGGGGAGAGACCCAGTACTTC
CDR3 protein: CASSEGQGGETQYF

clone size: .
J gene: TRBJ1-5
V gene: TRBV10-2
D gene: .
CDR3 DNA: TGCGCCAGCAGTGAGTCGAATATAGTTCAGCCCCAGCATTTT
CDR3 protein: CASSESNIVQPQHF

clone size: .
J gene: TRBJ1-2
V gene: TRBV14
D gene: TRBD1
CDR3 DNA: TGTGCCAGCAGCCGGGACAGGTCCTATGGCTACACCTTC
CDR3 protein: CASSRDRSYGYTF

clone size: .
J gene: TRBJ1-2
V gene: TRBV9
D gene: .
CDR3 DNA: TGTGCCAGCAGCTCTCAATCAGGTGGTATCTATGGCTACACCTTC
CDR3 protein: CASSSQSGGIYGYTF

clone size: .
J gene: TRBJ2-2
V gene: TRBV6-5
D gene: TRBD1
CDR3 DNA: TGTGCCAGCAGTGGGACAGGGGGAACCGGGGAGCTGTTTTTT
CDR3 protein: CASSGTGGTGELFF

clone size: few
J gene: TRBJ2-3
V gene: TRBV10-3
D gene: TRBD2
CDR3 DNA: TGTGCCATCAGTCGGGGCGGGGGGGCAACCACAGATACGCAGTATTTT
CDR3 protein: CAISRGGGATTDTQYF

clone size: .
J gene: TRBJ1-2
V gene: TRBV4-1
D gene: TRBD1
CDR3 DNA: TGCGCCAGCAGCGAAGGACAGGGGTACTATGGCTACACCTTC
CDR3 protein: CASSEGQGYYGYTF

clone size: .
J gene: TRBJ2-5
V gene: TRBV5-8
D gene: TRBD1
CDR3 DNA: TGTGCCAGCAGCGATGGACAGGGGAGGGGAGAGACCCAGTACTTC
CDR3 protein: CASSDGQGRGETQYF

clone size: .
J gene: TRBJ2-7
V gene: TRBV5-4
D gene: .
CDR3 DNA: TGTGCCAGCAGCTTGAGGGGCACCACCTACGAGCAGTACTTC
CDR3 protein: CASSLRGTTYEQYF

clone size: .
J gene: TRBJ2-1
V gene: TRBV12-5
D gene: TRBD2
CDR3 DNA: TGTGCTAGTGGTTTTGGGCGAGCGGGGGGGACCAATGAGCAGTTCTTC
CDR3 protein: CASGFGRAGGTNEQFF

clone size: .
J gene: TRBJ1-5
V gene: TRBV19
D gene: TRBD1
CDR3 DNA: TGTGCCACCAGACAGGGGGCGGACGTGGAGAATCAGCCCCAGCATTTT
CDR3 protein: CATRQGADVENQPQHF

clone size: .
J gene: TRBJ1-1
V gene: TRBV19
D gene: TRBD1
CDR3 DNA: TGTGCCAGTAGCTCACAGGGGGCCGCTGAAGCTTTCTTT
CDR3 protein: CASSSQGAAEAFF

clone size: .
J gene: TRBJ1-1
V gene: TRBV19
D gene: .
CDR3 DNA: TGTGCCAGTAGTATGTTACAGACGTCGAACACTGAAGCTTTCTTT
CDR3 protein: CASSMLQTSNTEAFF

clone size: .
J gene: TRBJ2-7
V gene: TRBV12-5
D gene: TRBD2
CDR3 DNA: TGTGCTAGTGGTTTGACGGGGACTAGGCAAGACGAGCAGTACTTC
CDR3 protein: CASGLTGTRQDEQYF

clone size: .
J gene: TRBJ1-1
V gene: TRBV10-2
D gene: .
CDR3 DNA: TGCGCCAGGAAAACAGGGTACGACACTGAAGCTTTCTTT
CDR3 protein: CARKTGYDTEAFF

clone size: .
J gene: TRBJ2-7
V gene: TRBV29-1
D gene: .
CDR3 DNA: TGCAGCGTTGAAAGGACGGGGTCCTACGAGCAGTACTTC
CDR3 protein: CSVERTGSYEQYF

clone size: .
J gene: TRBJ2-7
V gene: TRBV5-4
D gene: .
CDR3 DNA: TGTGCCAGCAGCTTGCCAGGGATTAACTCCTACGAGCAGTACTTC
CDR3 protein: CASSLPGINSYEQYF

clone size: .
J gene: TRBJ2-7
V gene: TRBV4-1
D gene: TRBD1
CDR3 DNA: TGCGCCAGCAGCCGCGAGGGGACAGTACCCTACTACGAGCAGTACTTC
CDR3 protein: CASSREGTVPYYEQYF

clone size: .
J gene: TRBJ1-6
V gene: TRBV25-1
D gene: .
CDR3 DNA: TGTGCCAGCAGGCCGCGGCAGCTTAATTCACCCCTCCACTTT
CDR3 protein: CASRPRQLNSPLHF

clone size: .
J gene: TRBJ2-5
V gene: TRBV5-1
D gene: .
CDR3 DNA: TGCGCCAGCAGCTTGGAAGGGCAGCGGGCAAGAGCCCAGAATCAAGAGACCCAGTACTTC
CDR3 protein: CASSLEGQRARAQNQETQYF

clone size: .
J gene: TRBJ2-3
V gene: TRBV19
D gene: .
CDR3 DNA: TGTGCCAGTAGTCCCCGGGAAGATACGCAGTATTTT
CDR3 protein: CASSPREDTQYF

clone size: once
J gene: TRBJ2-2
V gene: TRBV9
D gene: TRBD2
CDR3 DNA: TGTGCCAGCAGCGTAGCCGGGACTAGCGGGGACACCGGGGAGCTGTTTTTT
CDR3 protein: CASSVAGTSGDTGELFF

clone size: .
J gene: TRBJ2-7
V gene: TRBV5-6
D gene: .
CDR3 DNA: TGTGCCAGCAGCCAGGGCTCCGAGCAGTACTTC
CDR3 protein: CASSQGSEQYF

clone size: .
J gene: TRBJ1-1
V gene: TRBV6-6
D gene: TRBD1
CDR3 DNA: TGTGCCAGCAGCCCCGGGACAGCGACCACTGAAGCTTTCTTT
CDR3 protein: CASSPGTATTEAFF

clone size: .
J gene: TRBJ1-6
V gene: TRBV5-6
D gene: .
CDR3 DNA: TGTGCCAGCAGCTTCAGGGTAAGGAATTCACCCCTCCACTTT
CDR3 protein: CASSFRVRNSPLHF

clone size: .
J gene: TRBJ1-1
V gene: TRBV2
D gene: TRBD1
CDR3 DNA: TGTGCCAGCAGGACAGGGAGTCCGAACACTGAAGCTTTCTTT
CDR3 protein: CASRTGSPNTEAFF